This entry features one T cell receptor beta chain sequence. This sample stems from a study of cytomegalovirus exposure and HLA in healthy donors. Across the study: Earlier findings included more than 95 million unique TCR beta sequences obtained from 180 million or so T cells.

The PCR contained 60 Vbeta and 13 Jbeta primers. Here immunoSEQ multiplex PCR was the method, and the copy in TCRdb shows in-frame clones only, minus some. The sample shows 140,000 or so clones, over 60% of them seen only once. Trimming took 4 bases from V and 4 from J, leaving 14 bases between them. This CDR3 has 15 amino acids. Germline CDR1 reads LNHNV; CDR2 reads YYDKDF (reference sequence). The sequenced sample was PBMCs. The gene calls are TRBV15 and TRBJ1-3; possibly TRBD1 for D (5 bases). The TCR originated in an older woman in good health and CMV-seronegative. For the CDR3, the DNA is TGTGCCACCAGCACCGAGCGGGGGACCGGAAACACCATATATTTT. Its translation is CATSTERGTGNTIYF.